The sequence of this TCR beta chain was determined in a study of shared clonotypes between healthy human individuals. The germline V gene encodes CDR1 MNHNS and CDR2 SASEGT. This CDR3 is 15 amino acids long. Trimming took off 7 bases at V and 6 bases at J, with 19 bases between the two ends. On sorted subsets, replicate PCRs used about 0.2 ug DNA, or roughly 30,000 T cell genomes. Sequencing was performed with immunoSEQ multiplex PCR; in TCRdb, only in-frame clones are kept and a portion is missing. The sample lists over a million clones; around 74% were seen once. The chain combines TRBV6-1 with TRBJ1-5; D possibly corresponds to TRBD1 (5 bases). Sequenced input: memory CD4+ T cells sorted from blood. As for subset: CD45RA-negative fraction. This TCR was sampled from a man aged 18 to 29 in good health. The CDR3 DNA reads as TGTGCCAGCACTATCCCTGCAGGTAGGGGTCAGCCCCAGCATTTT. It encodes CASTIPAGRGQPQHF.